Here is one TCR beta chain with its context. Its antigen has not been determined. No much larger clone exists at a distance of one base, and base qualities are not known. The sample belongs to a study of cytomegalovirus exposure and HLA in healthy donors (dated 2017 in TCRdb). Study-wide context: An earlier analysis of several hundred of the donors reported 276 Gb of sequence data and around 120 million unique TCR beta sequences obtained from approximately 180 million T cells. To predict cytomegalovirus infection status, the study combined high-throughput TCR immunosequencing, statistical association of individual TCRs with disease status, and machine learning. Among about 360 genotyped donors of the cohort, an average of around 240,000 unique TCR beta nucleotide sequences were sequenced per donor, 15% to 20% of them non-productive. The study was designed to test whether signatures of past pathogen exposure could be identified by cataloging public T cell receptors. Approximately 310 gigabases of sequencing data and roughly 90 million unique TCR sequences were included in an early release covering roughly 700 HLA-typed donors. The genetic ancestry cluster associated with self-reported Caucasian donors included roughly four fifths of the 398 genotyped donors. Donor age, sex, ethnicity and CMV serostatus were compiled together with the repertoire data. Several DR-DQ haplotypes were handled as single units for association and clustering, since linkage in the cohort was strong. Both class I and class II loci were covered by HLA typing, at four-digit resolution. Every discovery cohort repertoire had been produced on one sequencing platform. An earlier analysis of 587 of the donors used high-throughput TCR beta sequencing to judge whether each TCR beta V gene segment behaved as functional or pseudogenic. In a later analysis, previously published TCR beta repertoires from about 640 donors were re-analyzed and high-resolution HLA genotyping was added so that TCR occurrence patterns could be studied. The later analysis used no new phenotypic data to find candidate immune exposures, relying instead on TCR beta sequences and their occurrence across donors. Using immunosequencing, the study profiled T cell repertoires from 500 to 800 subjects and related those repertoires to cytomegalovirus serostatus. Genome-wide SNP genotypes for about 65% of the roughly 700 donors were used in a later genetic analysis, which treated that subset as a discovery cohort. Besides the first cohort of 666 subjects, a separate validation cohort made up of 120 different subjects was used. Typing coverage differed by locus: A, B, C, DRB1 and DQB1 were typed in roughly 629-640 donors, DQA1 in 522, DPA1 in 600 to 610, and DPB1 in 450 to 490.

The cohort consisted of approximately 670 healthy bone marrow donors. All cohort members were sampled while nominally healthy, although unrecorded immune exposures were likely present. The donor was CMV seronegative and belonged to the group of 380 or so seronegative cohort members. Each donor provided a peripheral blood sample, and peripheral blood mononuclear cells were used for TCR beta sequencing. Genomic DNA extraction from the blood cell samples was performed with the Qiagen DNeasy Blood Extraction Kit. Points the paper makes about the study in general: Linkage disequilibrium might explain the correlated functional status among segregating V segments, but an unknown experimental factor could not be excluded. When HLA alleles, especially DR and DQ, strongly co-occurred, attributing TCR associations to individual alleles was difficult. A further reported finding was that TCR beta sequences accurately predicted the HLA-A and HLA-B alleles for most subjects in the first cohort. Because counts were too low, seventeen rarely observed V segments, including chromosome 9 orphons, were excluded from the earlier analysis of fewer than 650 of the donors. In a later analysis, HLA-associated TCR beta chains showed more clonal expansion and lower generation probabilities than non-associated chains that were equally common. The presence/absence analyses assumed that sequencing depth was roughly uniform across donors, and that assumption may not be true. In a later analysis, several top co-occurrence clusters were reported to appear linked to parvovirus B19, influenza, CMV and Epstein-Barr virus. Most TCR sequences were observed very rarely across donors, whereas some public TCRs were present in many individuals. In a later analysis, over 15,000 TCR beta sequences were associated with specific HLA alleles at a false discovery rate of 0.05. According to a later analysis, TCR association rates differed among HLA loci, with DRB1 alleles showing the most associated TCRs and HLA-C alleles showing the fewest. An association between a missense DCLRE1C variant and V-gene and J-gene trimming of TCR beta chains was found in a later genetic analysis and replicated in an independent cohort. CMV serostatus was the only immune exposure information available for the cohort. Cytomegalovirus status was reported to be diagnosed by the classifier with high specificity and sensitivity in both the original and validation cohorts. According to a later analysis, most CMV-associated TCR beta chains appeared to be HLA-restricted, and the HLA associations seemed to be driven largely by CMV exposure. Three of the identified cytomegalovirus-associated TCR beta chains were confirmed in vitro to be specific for cytomegalovirus antigens. The authors suggested that the approach could potentially be generalized to other disease states and immunological phenotypes. The study gave a list of some 150 TCR beta chains associated with cytomegalovirus. HLA typing was unavailable for some donors at each locus, so association tests used only the typed subset. An earlier analysis of approximately 600 of the donors showed that most TCR beta V segments appeared in productive rearrangements either about 90% or about 30% of the time, which broadly matched IMGT annotations. The sequencing pipeline was judged likely to have produced a cluster of highly shared sequence variants as a technical artifact. In a later genetic analysis, fewer N-insertions in productive TCRs were reported among donors in an Asian-associated ancestry cluster than the roughly 700-donor mean. In this cohort, only TCR beta chains were sequenced, and detectable features were limited by the absence of alpha or paired-chain data.

The library relied on the immunoSEQ multiplex PCR assay. The multiplex PCR relied on a mix of 60 forward primers for TCR Vbeta segments and 13 reverse primers for TCR Jbeta segments. A multiplex PCR assay on genomic DNA amplified the CDR3 region of rearranged TCR beta genes. The Illumina HiSeq System was used to sequence the amplified TCR beta libraries as 87-base-pair reads. Processing in the source paper ran as follows. Across the 640 or so repertoires, a later analysis counted some 81 million unique TCR beta chains, around 11 million of which were shared by at least two donors. To remove PCR and sequencing errors, raw reads were error-corrected and collapsed into unique sequences using a nearest-neighbor algorithm that merged closely related sequences. To assign V, D and J gene segments, CDR3 sequences were aligned to IMGT reference sequences. For a sequence to be retained, at least a six-nucleotide match to both a V gene segment and a J gene segment was required. A rearrangement counted as productive if the CDR3 had no stop codons and remained in frame with V and J, and every other rearrangement counted as non-productive. CDR3 was defined by IMGT convention, running from the second conserved V-encoded cysteine to the conserved J-encoded phenylalanine. In an earlier analysis of some 550 of the donors, sequences lacking an unambiguous match to a single V gene segment were excluded. An earlier analysis of some 610 of the donors called V segments functional above 56.7% productive rearrangements and segregating when the between-donor standard deviation exceeded 5%. To diagnose cytomegalovirus status from the catalog of TCR beta chain sequences, a statistical classification framework was built. In a later analysis, V and J genes were assigned by comparing TCR nucleotide sequences against IMGT/GENE-DB human TR gene sequences. A later analysis assigned CDR3 sequences and most-parsimonious VDJ recombination scenarios with the TCRdist pipeline. In a later analysis, each TCR beta chain was defined by its CDR3 amino acid sequence together with its V-gene family, and reads without a unique V-gene family were excluded. As a way to deal with suspected cross-contamination and a sequencing artifact, a later analysis dropped 592 nucleotide sequences that were highly shared and had low generation probability. For each public chain, a later analysis derived a clonal expansion index from normalized ranks of inferred template counts within each repertoire. Generation probabilities in a later analysis came from a VDJ recombination model fitted to out-of-frame rearrangements, and those results were checked against IGoR. A later analysis scored TCR-TCR, TCR-HLA and TCR-CMV co-occurrence with hypergeometric tests, applying a repertoire-size bias correction to TCR pairs. A later analysis estimated false discovery rates by permuting HLA or CMV assignments 20 times. A later analysis grouped co-occurring TCRs with DBSCAN, adding TCRdist sequence similarity when clustering within HLA-allele-positive subsets. Repertoires with fewer than 30,000 or more than 120,000 public chains were left out of co-occurrence clustering, as were four to six repertoires with anomalous nucleotide sharing. The immuneACCESS repertoire file appears here via TCRdb, limited to in-frame rearrangements. These files lack a portion of the clones; in checked studies, under half of the deficit traces to unresolved V genes, and the cause of the others is not known. D and trimming were read from the DNA, whereas the V and J calls and clone size are those reported in that table. For this sample the table gives under 200,000 clones, of which roughly 87% were detected only once. Clones ranked in the top ten supply around 1% of the sample.

The TCR originated in a boy aged 2 to 10 in good health and CMV-seronegative. The sample comprised PBMCs.

The CDR3 has the sequence CASSTRTGGTGELFF. The nucleotide sequence is given as TGTGCCAGCAGTACCCGGACAGGGGGCACCGGGGAGCTGTTTTTT. The rearrangement joined TRBV6-1 to TRBJ2-2, with 10 bases aligning to TRBD1. In the germline V gene, CDR1 corresponds to MNHNS and CDR2 to SASEGT. The cysteine opens and the phenylalanine closes a CDR3 of 15 amino acids. Only the CDR3 portion is preserved as DNA: 45 bases, with reading frame beginning at the first base. Here V drops 5 bases and J drops 4 bases, and the junction holds 4 bases not matched to any gene.